This T cell receptor (beta chain) came from a study of cytomegalovirus exposure and HLA in healthy donors. Study conclusions and caveats: Most of the TCR beta V segments (in an earlier analysis) were productive either about 87% or about 30% of the time. Looking again later, the authors saw that most CMV-associated TCR beta chains seemed HLA-restricted. Researchers counted approximately 160 TCR beta chains as cytomegalovirus-associated.

CDR1 is DFQATT and CDR2 is SNEGSKA in the germline V gene (reference sequence). Trimming took 3 bases from V and 7 from J, leaving 9 bases between them. This CDR3 has 11 amino acids. The PCR made use of 60 Vbeta and 13 Jbeta primers. Original analysis: In a later analysis, roughly 11 million of 83 million or so unique beta chains occurred in at least two donors. TCRdb's table, derived via immunoSEQ multiplex PCR, lists solely in-frame clones and lacks some. Clone size and the V and J calls come from that table; the DNA yielded D and trimming. The sample yields more than 95,000 clones, 65% to 80% seen once. With regard to this clone: Its antigen is not identified.

The sequencing sample was made of PBMCs. The receptor's source is a woman in her thirties or forties in good health and CMV-seropositive. This chain connects TRBV20-1 to TRBJ1-1; D unresolved. The CDR3 protein is CSASKLSEAFF. CDR3 nucleotides: TGCAGTGCTAGCAAGTTGAGTGAAGCTTTCTTT.